One and the same sample provided the 24 T cell receptor beta chains below, sequenced in a study of T cells in localized non-small cell lung cancer. This table comes from immunoSEQ multiplex PCR, and its TCRdb copy is limited to in-frame clones, with some not included. The sample contains around 53,000 clones, roughly 75% of which appear only once. The input for sequencing was PBMCs, taken before any cancer treatment. The origin of the receptors is a woman aged 35-75 years with stage II lung adenocarcinoma.

V is TRBV5-1 and J is TRBJ2-7; D is tentatively TRBD1 or TRBD2 (5 bases each). Germline V gene lookup returns CDR1 SGHRS and CDR2 YFSETQ. Trimming took off 0 bases at V and 0 bases at J, with 19 bases between the two ends. This CDR3 has 18 residues. The CDR3 protein is CASSLGVPGTESSYEQYF. DNA for the CDR3: TGCGCCAGCAGCTTGGGGGTTCCCGGGACCGAGAGCTCCTACGAGCAGTACTTC.

Only one count was recorded for this clone. The V call is TRBV2, the J call TRBJ1-1; D not resolved. This CDR3 spans 12 amino acids. Germline lookup yields CDR1 SNHLY and CDR2 FYNNEI. Between the trimmed V and J ends, which lost 6 bases and 7 bases, there was a span of 12 bases. The CDR3, as DNA: TGTGCCAGCAGGGGTGAAGCGTTTGAAGCTTTCTTT. Its translation is CASRGEAFEAFF.

The chain uses TRBV11-3 and TRBJ2-2; 8 positions match TRBD1. The J segment lost 4 bases and the V segment lost 5 bases, leaving 6 bases of the junction unmatched. Germline values: CDR1 SGHNT, CDR2 YENEEA. The CDR3 is made up of 15 amino acids. The CDR3 sequence: CASSRGQGGTGELFF. The CDR3 region has the DNA TGTGCCAGCAGCCGCGGACAGGGCGGCACCGGGGAGCTGTTTTTT. Together with reference TRBV11-3 and TRBJ2-2, the CDR3 gives the full variable domain: EAGVVQSPRYKIIEKKQPVAFWCNPISGHNTLYWYLQNLGQGPELLIRYENEEAVDDSQLPKDRFSAERLKGVDSTLKIQPAELGDSAVYLCASSRGQGGTGELFFGEGSRLTVL.

This clone was counted only a few times. CDR3 coding DNA: TGTGCCAGTAGTATAGGCTACGGTCAAAATGAGCAGTTCTTC. It specifies CASSIGYGQNEQFF. The chain employs TRBV19 and TRBJ2-1, with D hard to call. CDR1 is LNHDA, CDR2 SQIVND, per germline (reference sequence). This CDR3 spans 14 amino acids. Between the trimmed V and J ends, which lost 1 base and 7 bases, there was a span of 11 bases.

The chain carries TRBV7-2 and TRBJ2-7; weak D call: TRBD2 (6 bases). Germline V CDR1 and CDR2: SGHTA, FQGNSA. The CDR3 totals 13 residues. V lost 1 base, J lost 9 bases, and 13 bases lay in between. The DNA of the CDR3 is TGTGCCAGCAGCTTAGTGGGTTCGGGAGCGCAGTACTTC. Translated: CASSLVGSGAQYF.

The chain couples TRBV7-8 to TRBJ2-1; the match to TRBD1 covers 8 bases. This CDR3 is built from 14 residues. In germline, CDR1 is SGHVS, CDR2 FQNEAQ. J gave up 4 bases and V 5 bases, and 4 bases lay outside the gene matches. This CDR3 reads CASSLRDRYNEQFF. CDR3 nucleotide sequence: TGTGCCAGCAGCCTCCGGGACAGGTACAATGAGCAGTTCTTC.

This clone has just a few counts. J is TRBJ2-2 and V is TRBV7-3; 9 bases line up with TRBD1. Germline assignment: CDR1 SGHTA and CDR2 FQGTGA. There are 18 residues in the CDR3. Unmatched junction bases numbered 15, after V lost 3 bases and J lost 7 bases. This CDR3 reads CASSFLAVTGGNIGELFF. The CDR3 nucleotides read TGTGCCAGCAGCTTCCTTGCTGTTACAGGGGGCAATATCGGGGAGCTGTTTTTT. Full variable domain (rest looked up from reference TRBV7-3 and TRBJ2-2): GAGVSQTPSNKVTEKGKYVELRCDPISGHTALYWYRQSLGQGPEFLIYFQGTGAADDSGLPNDRFFAVRPEGSVSTLKIQRTERGDSAVYLCASSFLAVTGGNIGELFFGEGSRLTVL.

The chain is built from TRBV7-2 and TRBJ1-1; TRBD1 is a possible D gene (6 bases). Germline V lookup: CDR1 SGHTA, CDR2 FQGNSA. V was cut by 2 bases and J by 4 bases, with 11 bases left in between. CDR3 length equals 14 residues. The CDR3 bases are TGTGCCAGCAGCTTAATTATAGGGGGCACTGAAGCTTTCTTT. It yields the protein CASSLIIGGTEAFF. Drawing the rest from reference TRBV7-2 and TRBJ1-1, the complete variable domain is GAGVSQSPSNKVTEKGKDVELRCDPISGHTALYWYRQSLGQGLEFLIYFQGNSAPDKSGLPSDRFSAERTGGSVSTLTIQRTQQEDSAVYLCASSLIIGGTEAFFGQGTRLTVV.

V is TRBV15 and J is TRBJ1-2; D ambiguous. Deletions cut 5 bases from V and 4 bases from J, with 17 bases between. This CDR3 has 15 residues. CDR1 and CDR2 from the germline V gene are LNHNV and YYDKDF (reference sequence). CDR3 in amino acids: CATSPPEDGPYGYTF. The DNA of the CDR3 is TGTGCCACCAGCCCACCGGAGGACGGCCCCTATGGCTACACCTTC.

This chain uses TRBV4-2 with TRBJ1-2; 7 nucleotides align to TRBD1. CDR3 length: 13 amino acids. Germline V gene lookup returns CDR1 LGHNA and CDR2 YNFKEQ. The V gene end was trimmed by 4 bases and the J gene end by 11 bases; junction bases not matched to a gene: 10. The CDR3 loop is CASSLGDSDRYTF. Here the CDR3 DNA reads TGTGCCAGCAGCCTCGGGGACAGTGACAGGTACACCTTC.

V gene TRBV4-3 combines with J gene TRBJ2-5; a weak D match, TRBD1 (5 bases). V gave up 1 base and J gave up 5 bases, with 11 bases separating them. Germline V lookup: CDR1 LGHNA, CDR2 YSLEER. The CDR3 has 14 amino acids. This chain's CDR3 is CASSQGGRPETQYF. In nucleotides, the CDR3 is TGCGCCAGCAGCCAAGGGGGCCGGCCGGAGACCCAGTACTTC.

This chain links TRBV2 with TRBJ1-5; D possibly corresponds to TRBD1 (5 bases). Per germline, CDR1 SNHLY and CDR2 FYNNEI. This CDR3 contains 16 residues. Trimming removed 6 bases from V and 1 base from J, with 16 bases in between. CDR3 residues: CASSGLGGGSNQPQHF. The CDR3 nucleotides read TGTGCCAGCAGCGGGCTGGGGGGTGGGAGCAATCAGCCCCAGCATTTT.

This chain joins TRBV7-3 and TRBJ2-5; D is unresolved. The CDR3 covers 13 residues. V lost 5 bases and J lost 5, with 12 bases in between. The germline CDR1 and CDR2 sequences are SGHTA and FQGTGA. CDR3 residues: CASSPSYGETQYF. The CDR3 DNA reads TGTGCCAGCAGCCCATCATACGGGGAGACCCAGTACTTC. Full variable domain (outside the CDR3, taken from reference TRBV7-3 and TRBJ2-5): GAGVSQTPSNKVTEKGKYVELRCDPISGHTALYWYRQSLGQGPEFLIYFQGTGAADDSGLPNDRFFAVRPEGSVSTLKIQRTERGDSAVYLCASSPSYGETQYFGPGTRLLVL.

This clone was counted a few times. The chain couples TRBV9 to TRBJ2-5; D gene ambiguous. CDR1 is SGDLS and CDR2 is YYNGEE in the germline V gene. The CDR3 length is 14 residues. Trimming took 4 bases from V and 2 from J, leaving 12 bases between them. CDR3: CASSPPLGQETQYF. CDR3 coding DNA: TGTGCCAGCAGCCCCCCCCTTGGGCAAGAGACCCAGTACTTC.

The genes are TRBV6-5 and TRBJ2-7; D unclear. The germline gives CDR1 MNHEY, CDR2 SVGAGI. The CDR3 has 11 amino acids. Trimming shortened V by 0 bases and J by 5 bases, and 2 bases separated the two germline ends. CDR3: CASSYSNEQYF. Written as DNA, the CDR3 is TGTGCCAGCAGTTACTCGAACGAGCAGTACTTC.

A single count supports this clone. The chain links TRBV29-1 to TRBJ1-1; TRBD1 is a possible D gene (5 bases). CDR1 and CDR2 from the germline V gene are SQVTM and ANQGSEA. The CDR3 loop spans 11 amino acids. The CDR3 protein is CVGHGGVEAFF. CDR3 coding DNA: TGCGTAGGACACGGAGGGGTTGAAGCTTTCTTT.

The V and J genes are TRBV2 and TRBJ1-2; the match to TRBD1 covers 7 bases. V lost 3 bases, J lost 2 bases, and 9 bases stayed unmatched. Germline CDR1 is SNHLY and CDR2 is FYNNEI. This CDR3 has 16 residues. Written as DNA, the CDR3 is TGTGCCAGCAGTGAGGGCGGAAAAGGGGGCAACTATGGCTACACCTTC. Its protein is CASSEGGKGGNYGYTF.

This rearrangement joins TRBV4-3 to TRBJ1-6; D possibly corresponds to TRBD1 (5 bases). The CDR3 totals 19 residues. Trimming cost V 0 bases and J 6 bases, with 21 bases left between them. Per germline, CDR1 LGHNA and CDR2 YSLEER. The CDR3 here is CASSQDAHRLSRGNSPLHF. The CDR3 DNA is TGCGCCAGCAGCCAAGACGCCCACAGGCTCTCTAGGGGTAATTCACCCCTCCACTTT.

With respect to this clone: The sample has other DNA sequences that encode this CDR3 too. The V gene is TRBV14, the J gene TRBJ2-1, with unresolved D. Trimming removed 4 bases at V and 4 bases at J, with 8 bases between. This CDR3 spans 13 amino acids. CDR1 and CDR2 (germline): SGHDN, FVKESK. The CDR3 nucleotides read TGTGCCAGCAGCCCCCAGCCATACAATGAGCAGTTCTTC. Protein sequence: CASSPQPYNEQFF.

The chain employs TRBV27 and TRBJ2-6; D is undetermined. The ends were cut back, 4 bases at V and 0 bases at J, with 7 bases in the middle. The CDR3 sequence is 15 residues long. Per germline, CDR1 MNHEY and CDR2 SMNVEV (reference sequence). Here the CDR3 DNA reads TGTGCCAGCAGTTCGTCCTACTCTGGGGCCAACGTCCTGACTTTC. It specifies CASSSSYSGANVLTF.

This clone was counted between two and nine times. The gene calls are TRBV7-9 and TRBJ1-3; the D is unclear. The CDR3 is 15 amino acids. The V gene's germline CDR1 is SEHNR and CDR2 FQNEAQ (reference sequence). V was shortened by 5 bases and J by 2 bases, with 13 bases between the two germline ends. The DNA of the CDR3 is TGTGCCAGCAGCCGTGCACTTTTAACTGGAAACACCATATATTTT. Its translation: CASSRALLTGNTIYF.

V is TRBV19 and J is TRBJ2-3; D uncertain. Germline CDR1 and CDR2: LNHDA and SQIVND (reference sequence). Trimming shortened V by 3 bases and J by 1 base, and 11 bases separated the two germline ends. The CDR3 sequence is 15 residues long. CDR3 residues: CASSMSSPGTDTQYF. DNA of the CDR3: TGTGCCAGTAGTATGTCTTCCCCCGGCACAGATACGCAGTATTTT.

The chain couples TRBV4-3 to TRBJ2-3; D gene unclear. The V and J ends lost 4 bases and 2 bases respectively, with 10 bases between them. This CDR3 is built from 14 residues. In germline, CDR1 is LGHNA, CDR2 YSLEER. CDR3 nucleotides: TGCGCCAGCAGCCGATCCCTCGACACAGATACGCAGTATTTT. Amino acid sequence: CASSRSLDTDTQYF.

The V gene is TRBV6-5, the J gene TRBJ2-7; 8 bases fit TRBD1. Germline CDR1 and CDR2: MNHEY and SVGAGI. Trimming cost V 0 bases and J 6 bases; bases outside gene matches: 10. CDR3 length: 16 residues. This chain's CDR3 is CASSYSPPTGVIEQYF. The CDR3 DNA is TGTGCCAGCAGTTACTCCCCCCCGACAGGGGTTATCGAGCAGTACTTC.